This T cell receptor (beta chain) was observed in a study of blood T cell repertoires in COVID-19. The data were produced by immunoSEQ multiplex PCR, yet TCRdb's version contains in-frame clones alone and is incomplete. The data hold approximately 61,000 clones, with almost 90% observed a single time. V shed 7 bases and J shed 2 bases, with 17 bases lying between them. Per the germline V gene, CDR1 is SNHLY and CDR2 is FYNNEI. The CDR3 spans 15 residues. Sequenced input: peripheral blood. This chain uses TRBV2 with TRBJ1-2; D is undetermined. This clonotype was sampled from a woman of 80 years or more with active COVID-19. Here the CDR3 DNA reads TGTGCCAGCACTGTCCCGCAGGCGTACAACTATGGCTACACCTTC. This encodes CASTVPQAYNYGYTF.